The 24 T cell receptor beta chains below come from one sample, sequenced in a study of T-cell reconstitution after alpha-beta-depleted transplantation in children. This sample's TCRbeta library carried unique molecular identifier barcodes. One entry per CDR3 protein results from TCRdb running MiXCR on the PCR reads. In the table there are about 580,000 distinct CDR3 sequences, 23% of which are singletons. The sample here was PBMCs, mostly from graft donor cells, taken 360 days after TCRalphabeta/CD19-depleted stem cell transplant. Every receptor here comes from a boy under two years old who had a stem cell transplant for acute myeloid leukemia, so the T cells may come from the graft donor.

Many counts were recorded for this clonotype. The V and J genes are TRBV12-3 or TRBV12-4 and TRBJ2-4, with D perhaps assigned TRBD1 or TRBD2 (5 bases each). This CDR3 contains 15 residues. Trimming took off 6 bases at V and 7 bases at J, with 19 bases between the two ends. The CDR3 DNA reads as TGTGCCAGCAGCCGGGACCTTTCTGAGGGGAACATTCAGTACTTC. It is translated as CASSRDLSEGNIQYF.

The J gene is TRBJ1-1, the V gene TRBV7-8; 7 bases map to TRBD1. The J segment lost 7 bases and the V segment lost 3 bases, leaving 5 bases of the junction unmatched. Germline V gene sequence: CDR1 SGHVS, CDR2 FQNEAQ. This CDR3 is 13 amino acids long. CDR3 in DNA: TGTGCCAGCAGCTTCGACAGGGCTGGTGAAGCTTTCTTT. This encodes CASSFDRAGEAFF.

This clonotype was counted a few times. V gene TRBV28 combines with J gene TRBJ2-7, with TRBD2 matching 10 bases. The length of the CDR3 is 18 residues. CDR1 and CDR2 from the germline V gene are MDHEN and SYDVKM. V gave up 3 bases and J gave up 2 bases; unmatched junction bases: 13. CDR3 coding DNA: TGTGCCAGCAGTTTCGGGGGGGCTAGCGGGGGCCCTACCTACGAGCAGTACGTC. Its protein product is CASSFGGASGGPTYEQYV.

This chain uses TRBV29-1 with TRBJ2-1, with a tentative D call TRBD1 (6 bases). In germline, CDR1 is SQVTM, CDR2 ANQGSEA. The length of the CDR3 is 15 residues. The V end lost 3 bases, the J end lost 4 bases, and 16 bases lay between the germline ends. Here the CDR3 reads CSVDRVQGRYNEQFF. For the CDR3, the DNA is TGCAGCGTTGATCGAGTACAGGGAAGGTACAATGAGCAGTTCTTC.

This clonotype was counted a few times. The CDR3 sequence: CASSFTGGEQYF. The CDR3 nucleotides read TGTGCCAGCAGCTTCACAGGAGGCGAGCAGTACTTC. The chain joins TRBV7-2 to TRBJ2-7; the D call may be TRBD1 or TRBD2 (5 bases each). Trimming shortened V by 3 bases and J by 6 bases, and 9 bases separated the two germline ends. CDR1 is SGHTA and CDR2 is FQGNSA in the germline V gene. There are 12 residues in the CDR3.

The chain carries TRBV4-3 and TRBJ2-3, with a weak D call TRBD1 (6 bases). Trimming stripped 0 bases from V and 5 bases from J, with 15 bases between. The germline V gene encodes CDR1 LGHNA and CDR2 YSLEER. This CDR3 spans 16 amino acids. The CDR3, as DNA: TGCGCCAGCAGCCAAGATCCGGCAGGGGTGAGAGATACGCAGTATTTT. This translates into CASSQDPAGVRDTQYF.

This clonotype was seen only a few times. The chain combines TRBV7-2 with TRBJ2-1, with no clear D. Germline CDR1 SGHTA, CDR2 FQGNSA. This CDR3 region has 13 residues. Between the trimmed V and J ends, which lost 1 base and 4 bases, there was a span of 5 bases. CDR3 residues: CASSLDQYNEQFF. For the CDR3, the DNA is TGTGCCAGCAGCTTAGACCAGTACAATGAGCAGTTCTTC.

The V and J genes are TRBV20-1 and TRBJ2-7; D is ambiguous. The germline gives CDR1 DFQATT, CDR2 SNEGSKA (reference sequence). The length of the CDR3 is 13 residues. The ends were cut back, 3 bases at V and 0 bases at J, with 9 bases in the middle. The CDR3 loop is CSASGLTSYEQYV. The CDR3 region has the DNA TGCAGTGCTAGTGGGCTTACCTCCTACGAGCAGTACGTC.

This clonotype has a count of ten or more. This chain joins TRBV29-1 and TRBJ2-3, with a possible D match to TRBD1 (5 bases). V lost 2 bases to trimming and J lost 11 bases, with 17 bases between them. This CDR3 comprises 13 residues. Germline CDR1 SQVTM, CDR2 ANQGSEA. CDR3 in DNA: TGCAGCGTTGAACAGGGTGCATATCTCTGGCAGTATTTT. It encodes CSVEQGAYLWQYF.

This chain joins TRBV20-1 and TRBJ2-1, with D tentatively TRBD1 (6 bases). CDR3 size: 15 residues. The V gene's germline CDR1 is DFQATT and CDR2 SNEGSKA (reference sequence). Trimming removed 0 bases from V and 8 bases from J, with 17 bases in between. The DNA of the CDR3 is TGCAGTGCTAGAGAGGGGGCAGGGGCGTACTATGAGCAGTTCTTC. Its translation: CSAREGAGAYYEQFF.

This clonotype showed up many times. The rearrangement links TRBV7-8 to TRBJ1-5; D is ambiguous. Trimming removed 0 bases at V and 6 bases at J, with 6 bases between. The CDR3 totals 13 residues. Germline values: CDR1 SGHVS, CDR2 FQNEAQ. This CDR3 reads CASSLAVGQPQHF. The CDR3 nucleotides read TGTGCCAGCAGCTTAGCTGTGGGTCAGCCCCAGCATTTT. Variable domain in full (rest from reference TRBV7-8 and TRBJ1-5): GAGVSQSPRYKVAKRGQDVALRCDPISGHVSLFWYQQALGQGPEFLTYFQNEAQLDKSGLPSDRFFAERPEGSVSTLKIQRTQQEDSAVYLCASSLAVGQPQHFGDGTRLSIL.

V gene TRBV20-1 combines with J gene TRBJ2-1; 8 bases map to TRBD2. The CDR3 extends over 16 amino acids. The germline gives CDR1 DFQATT, CDR2 SNEGSKA (reference sequence). V trimming: 5 bases; J trimming: 5 bases; junction bases outside the gene matches: 14. The CDR3 coding sequence is TGCAGTGCTCACTCACTACTTAGCGGGGAGAACAATGAGCAGTTCTTC. Encoded protein: CSAHSLLSGENNEQFF.

V and J are TRBV10-1 and TRBJ1-1; D gene uncertain. The CDR3 totals 13 residues. From germline, CDR1 is WNHNN and CDR2 SYGVQD (reference sequence). Trimming removed 7 bases from V and 5 bases from J, with 14 bases in between. The CDR3 here is CASKGGSGTEAFF. CDR3 in DNA: TGCGCCAGCAAGGGTGGCAGTGGAACTGAAGCTTTCTTT.

V usage is TRBV18 and J usage is TRBJ2-7; maybe TRBD1 (6 bases). Germline CDR1 reads KGHSH; CDR2 reads LQKENI. The CDR3 has 15 residues. Trimming pared 2 bases from V and 0 bases from J, leaving 11 bases between. The CDR3 coding sequence is TGTGCCAGCTCACCAACAGGGTACAGCTCCTACGAGCAGTACGTC. Encoded protein: CASSPTGYSSYEQYV.

Many counts were recorded for this clonotype. This rearrangement joins TRBV12-3 or TRBV12-4 to TRBJ1-6; 7 nucleotides agree with TRBD1. The trim removed 6 bases at V and 7 bases at J, leaving 6 bases unmatched. The CDR3 runs to 14 residues. The DNA for the CDR3 is TGTGCCAGCAGACAGGGGCTAGGGAATTCACCCCTCCACTTT. Amino acids: CASRQGLGNSPLHF.

V is TRBV20-1 and J is TRBJ2-5, with TRBD2 matching 11 bases. The CDR3 runs 16 residues. Germline V gene lookup returns CDR1 DFQATT and CDR2 SNEGSKA (reference sequence). Trimming cost V 0 bases and J 4 bases; bases outside gene matches: 7. The CDR3 DNA sequence: TGCAGTGCTAGAGATGCTAGCGGGGGGTCATTAGAGACCCAGTACTTC. Translating gives CSARDASGGSLETQYF.

This clonotype has only a few counts. This chain links TRBV10-3 with TRBJ2-2, with 10 positions matching TRBD1. J lost 3 bases, V lost 6 bases, and 13 bases had no gene match. The germline V gene encodes CDR1 ENHRY and CDR2 SYGVKD. This CDR3 is 18 amino acids long. For the CDR3, the DNA is TGTGCCATCAGCCGGGCCATAGGGACAGGGGACGACACCGGGGAGCTGTTTTTT. Translation gives CAISRAIGTGDDTGELFF.

V is TRBV7-9 and J is TRBJ2-1, with D possibly being TRBD1 (6 bases). The V end lost 3 bases, the J end lost 7 bases, and 10 bases lay between the germline ends. Germline V gene sequence: CDR1 SEHNR, CDR2 FQNEAQ (reference sequence). This CDR3 is built from 13 residues. CDR3 amino acids: CASSFTGQNEQFF. The CDR3 region has the DNA TGTGCCAGCAGCTTTACAGGGCAAAATGAGCAGTTCTTC.

There are many counts of this clonotype. The chain couples TRBV20-1 to TRBJ1-2; 8 bases are shared with TRBD1. CDR3 size: 15 residues. Germline lookup yields CDR1 DFQATT and CDR2 SNEGSKA (reference sequence). V gave up 1 base and J gave up 4 bases; unmatched junction bases: 8. The CDR3 is CSARVYGQGTYGYTF. In DNA, the CDR3 is TGCAGTGCTAGAGTCTACGGACAGGGAACCTATGGCTACACCTTC.

This sequence joins TRBV9 and TRBJ2-1; possible D gene TRBD1, 6 bases. Looked up from germline, CDR1 is SGDLS and CDR2 is YYNGEE. Trimming took off 5 bases at V and 4 bases at J, with 10 bases between the two ends. CDR3 length: 13 residues. DNA for the CDR3: TGTGCCAGCAGTGACACAGGGTACAATGAGCAGTTCTTC. Its protein is CASSDTGYNEQFF.

This clonotype was counted at least ten times. The chain recombines TRBV9 with TRBJ2-1; the D is unclear. CDR1 and CDR2 from the germline V gene are SGDLS and YYNGEE. Trimming left V 0 bases short and J 0 bases short, with 7 bases between. This CDR3 is built from 15 residues. This CDR3 reads CASSVEVGSYNEQFF. CDR3 bases: TGTGCCAGCAGCGTAGAGGTTGGCTCCTACAATGAGCAGTTCTTC.

This clonotype was observed many times. The V and J genes are TRBV5-1 and TRBJ2-1; D is uncertain. The V and J ends lost 0 bases and 8 bases respectively, with 12 bases between them. CDR3 length equals 14 residues. In germline, CDR1 is SGHRS, CDR2 YFSETQ. This CDR3 reads CASSLEWGRDEQFF. The CDR3, as DNA: TGCGCCAGCAGCTTGGAGTGGGGAAGGGATGAGCAGTTCTTC.

This clonotype was seen ten or more times. CDR3 nucleotide sequence: TGTGCCAGCAGCCCCTTATCCGTAACCTACGAGCAGTACGTC. It yields the protein CASSPLSVTYEQYV. The rearrangement uses TRBV7-8 and TRBJ2-7; D call uncertain. Germline lookup yields CDR1 SGHVS and CDR2 FQNEAQ. The CDR3 is 14 amino acids. Trimming stripped 5 bases from V and 2 bases from J, with 13 bases between.

This clonotype was counted ten times or more. This chain uses TRBV3-1 with TRBJ2-7; D not resolved. The germline V and J ends were trimmed by 8 bases and 8 bases, with 19 bases remaining between them. Germline assignment: CDR1 LGHDT and CDR2 YNNKEL (reference sequence). This CDR3 spans 13 amino acids. DNA for the CDR3: TGTGCCAGCTCCCGCTCCGTGGACGGCAAGCAGTACTTC. This gives the protein CASSRSVDGKQYF.